The sequence of this T cell receptor (beta chain) was determined in a study of cytomegalovirus exposure and HLA in healthy donors. Overall study: Earlier, 180 million or so T cells were analyzed, and 117 million unique TCR beta sequences were found among them. Overall study findings and caveats: Roughly uniform sequencing depth across donors was assumed, possibly incorrectly. Later on, an analysis found that several of the most significant clusters appeared to be linked to common viral pathogens, which included parvovirus B19. Most TCR sequences were rare, but some public TCRs occurred in many donors.

Concerning this clone itself: The antigen remains unidentified.

With 60 Vbeta and 13 Jbeta primers, the PCR was carried out. Data came from immunoSEQ multiplex PCR; TCRdb stores just in-frame clones and leaves some out. The table records under 130,000 clones, about three quarters of them present only once. The sequenced sample was PBMCs. The sequence came from a woman aged 40 to 50 in good health and CMV-seropositive.

The CDR3 sequence is CASSELGGRAGELFF. CDR3 coding DNA: TGTGCCAGCAGTGAATTAGGCGGGAGGGCCGGGGAGCTGTTTTTT. The chain carries TRBV25-1 and TRBJ2-2; 9 nucleotides agree with TRBD2. Germline assignment: CDR1 MGHDK and CDR2 SYGVNS. Unmatched junction bases numbered 3, after V lost 1 base and J lost 6 bases. The CDR3 has 15 residues.